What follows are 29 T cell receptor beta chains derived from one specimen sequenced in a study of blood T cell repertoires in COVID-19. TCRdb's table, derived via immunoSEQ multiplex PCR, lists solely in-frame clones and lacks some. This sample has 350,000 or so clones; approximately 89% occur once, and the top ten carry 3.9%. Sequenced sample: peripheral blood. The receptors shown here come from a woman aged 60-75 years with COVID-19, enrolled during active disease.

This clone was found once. The CDR3 protein is CSASGYYGYTF. The CDR3 DNA follows: TGCAGTGCTTCGGGGTACTATGGCTACACCTTC. This rearrangement joins TRBV20-1 to TRBJ1-2; no clear D. Looked up from germline, CDR1 is DFQATT and CDR2 is SNEGSKA (reference sequence). This CDR3 has 11 amino acids. Trimming cost V 5 bases and J 3 bases, with 7 bases left between them.

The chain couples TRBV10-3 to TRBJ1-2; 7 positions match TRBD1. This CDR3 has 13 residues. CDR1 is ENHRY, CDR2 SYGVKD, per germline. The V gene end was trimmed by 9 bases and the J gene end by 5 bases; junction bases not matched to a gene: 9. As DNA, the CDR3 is TGTGCCATTGCAGGGGGAGGCGGGTATGGCTACACCTTC. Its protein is CAIAGGGGYGYTF.

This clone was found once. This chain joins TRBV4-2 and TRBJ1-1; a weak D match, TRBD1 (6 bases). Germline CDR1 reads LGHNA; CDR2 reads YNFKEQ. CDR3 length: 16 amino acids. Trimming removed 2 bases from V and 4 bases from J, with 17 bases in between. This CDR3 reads CASSQQGGVLGTEAFF. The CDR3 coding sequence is TGTGCCAGCAGCCAACAAGGGGGGGTTTTAGGCACTGAAGCTTTCTTT.

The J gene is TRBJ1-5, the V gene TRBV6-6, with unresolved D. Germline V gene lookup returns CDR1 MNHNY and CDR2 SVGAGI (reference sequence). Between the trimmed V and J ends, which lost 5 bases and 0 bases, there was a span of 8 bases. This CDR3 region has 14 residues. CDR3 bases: TGTGCCAGCAGTGACGGGTATAGCAATCAGCCCCAGCATTTT. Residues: CASSDGYSNQPQHF.

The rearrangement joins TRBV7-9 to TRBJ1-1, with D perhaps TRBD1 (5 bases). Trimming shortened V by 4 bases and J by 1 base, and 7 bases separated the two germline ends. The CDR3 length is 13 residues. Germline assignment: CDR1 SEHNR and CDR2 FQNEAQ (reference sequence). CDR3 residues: CASSWDSNTEAFF. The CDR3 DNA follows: TGTGCCAGCAGCTGGGACTCGAACACTGAAGCTTTCTTT.

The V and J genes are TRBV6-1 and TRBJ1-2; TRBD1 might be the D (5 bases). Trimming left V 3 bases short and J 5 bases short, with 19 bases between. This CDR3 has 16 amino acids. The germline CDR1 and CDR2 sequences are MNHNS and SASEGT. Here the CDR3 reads CASSDPWGSLSYGYTF. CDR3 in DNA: TGTGCCAGCAGTGACCCTTGGGGCAGTCTGTCGTATGGCTACACCTTC.

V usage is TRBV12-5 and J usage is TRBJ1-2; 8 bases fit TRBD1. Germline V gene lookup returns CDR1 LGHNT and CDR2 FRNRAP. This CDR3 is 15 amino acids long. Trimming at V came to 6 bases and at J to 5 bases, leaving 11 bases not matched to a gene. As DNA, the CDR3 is TGTGCTAGTGGGCCATCCCTCCAGGGGGCATATGGCTACACCTTC. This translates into CASGPSLQGAYGYTF.

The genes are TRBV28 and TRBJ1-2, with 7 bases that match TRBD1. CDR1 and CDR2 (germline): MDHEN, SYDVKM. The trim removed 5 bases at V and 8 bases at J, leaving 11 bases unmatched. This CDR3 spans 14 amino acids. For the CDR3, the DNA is TGTGCCAGCAGTGTATCGGGACAGAATCGCGGCTACACCTTC. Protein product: CASSVSGQNRGYTF.

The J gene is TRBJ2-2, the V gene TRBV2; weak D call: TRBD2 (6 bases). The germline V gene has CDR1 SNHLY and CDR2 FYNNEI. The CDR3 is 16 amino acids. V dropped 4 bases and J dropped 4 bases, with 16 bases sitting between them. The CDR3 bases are TGTGCCAGCAGTGGTGGCGGGACCCGAGGCACCGGGGAGCTGTTTTTT. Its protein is CASSGGGTRGTGELFF.

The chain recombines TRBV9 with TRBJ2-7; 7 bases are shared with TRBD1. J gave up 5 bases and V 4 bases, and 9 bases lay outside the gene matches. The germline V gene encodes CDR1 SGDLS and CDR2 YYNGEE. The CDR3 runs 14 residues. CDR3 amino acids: CASSFRQGSDEQYF. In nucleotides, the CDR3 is TGTGCCAGCAGCTTTCGACAGGGTTCGGACGAGCAGTACTTC.

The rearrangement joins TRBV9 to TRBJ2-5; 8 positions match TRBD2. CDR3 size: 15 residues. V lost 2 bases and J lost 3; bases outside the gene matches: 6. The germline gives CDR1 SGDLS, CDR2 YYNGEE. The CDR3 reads CASSVGGALEETQYF. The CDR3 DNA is TGTGCCAGCAGCGTCGGGGGGGCATTAGAAGAGACCCAGTACTTC.

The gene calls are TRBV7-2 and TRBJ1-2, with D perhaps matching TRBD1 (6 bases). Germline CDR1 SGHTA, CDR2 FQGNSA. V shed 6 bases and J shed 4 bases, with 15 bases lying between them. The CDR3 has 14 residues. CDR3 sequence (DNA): TGTGCCAGCAGGACCACAGGACAGCGCTATGGCTACACCTTC. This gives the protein CASRTTGQRYGYTF.

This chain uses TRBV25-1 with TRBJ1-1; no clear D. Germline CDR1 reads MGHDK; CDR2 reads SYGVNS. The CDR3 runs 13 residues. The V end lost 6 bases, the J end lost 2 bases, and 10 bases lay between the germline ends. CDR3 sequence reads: CASRLLLNTEAFF. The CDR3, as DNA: TGTGCCAGCAGGTTACTGCTTAACACTGAAGCTTTCTTT.

CDR3 region: CASSPSGNEQFF. The CDR3 bases are TGTGCCAGCTCACCTTCGGGTAATGAGCAGTTCTTC. The chain couples TRBV18 to TRBJ2-1; D unclear. There are 12 residues in the CDR3. Germline CDR1 reads KGHSH; CDR2 reads LQKENI. Trimming removed 3 bases at V and 7 bases at J, with 7 bases between.

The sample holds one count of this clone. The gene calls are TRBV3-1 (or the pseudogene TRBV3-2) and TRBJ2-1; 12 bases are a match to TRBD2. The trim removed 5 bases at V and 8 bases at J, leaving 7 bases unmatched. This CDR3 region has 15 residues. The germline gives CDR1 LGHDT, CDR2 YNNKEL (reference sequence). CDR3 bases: TGTGCCAGCAGCTTTACTAGCGGGGGGACCGATGAGCAGTTCTTC. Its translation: CASSFTSGGTDEQFF.

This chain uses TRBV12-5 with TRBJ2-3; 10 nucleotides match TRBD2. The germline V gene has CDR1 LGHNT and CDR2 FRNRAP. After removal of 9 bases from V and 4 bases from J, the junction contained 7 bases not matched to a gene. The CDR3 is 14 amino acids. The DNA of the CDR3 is TGTGCTAGCGGGGTCGGACTAGCGGCAGATACGCAGTATTTT. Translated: CASGVGLAADTQYF.

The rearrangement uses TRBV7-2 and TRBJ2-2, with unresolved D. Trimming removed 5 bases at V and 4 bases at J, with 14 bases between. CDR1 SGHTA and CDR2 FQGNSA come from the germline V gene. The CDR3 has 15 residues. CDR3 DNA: TGTGCCAGCAGCCCCGTCCGGAGCCCCACCGGGGAGCTGTTTTTT. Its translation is CASSPVRSPTGELFF.

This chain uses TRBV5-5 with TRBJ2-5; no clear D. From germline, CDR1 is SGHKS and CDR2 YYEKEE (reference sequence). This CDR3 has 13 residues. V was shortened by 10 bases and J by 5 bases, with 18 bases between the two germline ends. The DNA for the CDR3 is TGTGCCTCTTCCTACCTTCGGTGGGAGACCCAGTACTTC. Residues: CASSYLRWETQYF.

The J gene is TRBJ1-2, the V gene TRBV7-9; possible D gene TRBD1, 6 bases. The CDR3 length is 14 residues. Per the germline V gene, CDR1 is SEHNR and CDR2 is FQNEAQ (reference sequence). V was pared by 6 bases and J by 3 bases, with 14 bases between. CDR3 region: CASSYTGSDYGYTF. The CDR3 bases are TGTGCCAGCAGTTATACAGGGTCTGACTATGGCTACACCTTC.

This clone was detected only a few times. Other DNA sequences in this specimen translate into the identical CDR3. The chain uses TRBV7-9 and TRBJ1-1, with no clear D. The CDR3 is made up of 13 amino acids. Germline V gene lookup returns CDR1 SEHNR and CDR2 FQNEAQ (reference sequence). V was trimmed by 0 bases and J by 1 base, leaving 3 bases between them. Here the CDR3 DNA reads TGTGCCAGCAGCTTAGCGGCGAACACTGAAGCTTTCTTT. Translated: CASSLAANTEAFF.

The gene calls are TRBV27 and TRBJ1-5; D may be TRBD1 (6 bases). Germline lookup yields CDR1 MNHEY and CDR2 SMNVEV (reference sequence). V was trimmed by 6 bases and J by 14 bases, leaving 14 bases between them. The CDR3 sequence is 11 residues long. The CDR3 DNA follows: TGTGCCAGCAGGGGATGGGACACTGAGCATTTT. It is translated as CASRGWDTEHF.

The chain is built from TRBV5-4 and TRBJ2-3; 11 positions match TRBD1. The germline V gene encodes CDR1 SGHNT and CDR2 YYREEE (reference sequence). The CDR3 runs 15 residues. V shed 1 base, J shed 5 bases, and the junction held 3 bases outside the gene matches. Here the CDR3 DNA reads TGTGCCAGCAGCTTGCGGGACAGGGGGGAAGATACGCAGTATTTT. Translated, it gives CASSLRDRGEDTQYF.

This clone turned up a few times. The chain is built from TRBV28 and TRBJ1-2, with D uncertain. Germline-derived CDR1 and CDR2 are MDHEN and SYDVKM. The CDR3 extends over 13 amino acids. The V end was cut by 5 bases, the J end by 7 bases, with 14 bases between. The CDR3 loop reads CASSAGSPRGYTF. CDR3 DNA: TGTGCCAGCAGTGCCGGGTCCCCCCGTGGCTACACCTTC.

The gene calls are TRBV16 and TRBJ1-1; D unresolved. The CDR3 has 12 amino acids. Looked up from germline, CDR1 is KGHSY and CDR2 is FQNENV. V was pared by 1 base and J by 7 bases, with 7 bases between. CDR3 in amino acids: CASSQLNFEAFF. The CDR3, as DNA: TGTGCCAGCAGCCAATTGAACTTTGAAGCTTTCTTT.

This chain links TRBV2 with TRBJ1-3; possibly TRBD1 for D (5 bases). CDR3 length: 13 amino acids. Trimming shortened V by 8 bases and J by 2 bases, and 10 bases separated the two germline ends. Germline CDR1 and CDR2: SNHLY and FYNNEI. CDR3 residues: CASGAGTGNTIYF. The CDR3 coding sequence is TGTGCCAGCGGGGCAGGGACTGGAAACACCATATATTTT. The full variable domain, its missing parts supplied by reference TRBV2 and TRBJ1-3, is EPEVTQTPSHQVTQMGQEVILRCVPISNHLYFYWYRQILGQKVEFLVSFYNNEISEKSEIFDDQFSVERPDGSNFTLKIRSTKLEDSAMYFCASGAGTGNTIYFGEGSWLTVV.

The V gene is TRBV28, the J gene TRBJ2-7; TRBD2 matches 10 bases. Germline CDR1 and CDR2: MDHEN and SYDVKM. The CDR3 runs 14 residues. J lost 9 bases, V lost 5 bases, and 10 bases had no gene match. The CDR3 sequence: CASSPPISSGGQYF. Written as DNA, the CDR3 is TGTGCCAGCAGTCCGCCGATCTCTAGCGGGGGGCAGTACTTC.

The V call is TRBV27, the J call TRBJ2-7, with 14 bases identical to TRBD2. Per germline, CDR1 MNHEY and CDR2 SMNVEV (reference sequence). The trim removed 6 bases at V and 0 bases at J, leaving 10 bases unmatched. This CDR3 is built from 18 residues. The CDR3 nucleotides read TGTGCCAGCAGATCCGGGACTAGCGGGGGCCGAAGCTCCTACGAGCAGTACTTC. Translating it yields CASRSGTSGGRSSYEQYF.

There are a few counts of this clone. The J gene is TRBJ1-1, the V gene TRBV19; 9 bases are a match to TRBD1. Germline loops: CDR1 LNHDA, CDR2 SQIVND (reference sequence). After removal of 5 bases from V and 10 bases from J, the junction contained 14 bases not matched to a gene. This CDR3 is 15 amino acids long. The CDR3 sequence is CASSPSQGATSPAFF. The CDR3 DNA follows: TGTGCCAGTAGTCCATCACAGGGGGCGACGTCCCCAGCTTTCTTT.

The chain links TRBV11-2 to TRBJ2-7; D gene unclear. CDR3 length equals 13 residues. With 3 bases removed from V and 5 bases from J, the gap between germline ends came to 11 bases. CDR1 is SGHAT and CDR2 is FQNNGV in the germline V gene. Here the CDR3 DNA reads TGTGCCAGCAGCTTTTACCAGATAAACGAGCAGTACTTC. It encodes CASSFYQINEQYF.